Shown below are 13 T cell receptor beta chains from a single sample sequenced in a study of blood T cells in healthy people across ages. With a J-beta primer mix and a sample-barcoded 5' primer, a second PCR ran about 6 to 11 cycles. TCRdb re-called the 5' RACE reads with MiXCR, one entry per CDR3 protein. The table lists more than 600,000 distinct CDR3 sequences, approximately 25% of them singletons. The sample also formed part of further work on T cells of mothers and their children.

Sample: blood. The receptors come from a boy between 10 and 17 years old in good health.

This clonotype has just a few counts. The rearrangement links TRBV5-5 to TRBJ1-5; the match to TRBD1 covers 9 bases. Germline trimming cut 3 bases from V and 1 base from J; bases unmatched to any gene: 11. Germline V gene data show CDR1 as SGHKS and CDR2 as YYEKEE (reference sequence). CDR3 length: 18 residues. The CDR3 DNA is TGTGCCAGCAGCTGGGGGTTACAGGGGGCCGCCAGCAATCAGCCCCAGCATTTT. It yields the protein CASSWGLQGAASNQPQHF.

V is TRBV7-9 and J is TRBJ2-5; D is undetermined. The J call may be wrong; the DNA end is better matched by TRBJ2-7. The germline V gene has CDR1 SEHNR and CDR2 FQNEAQ (reference sequence). There are 15 residues in the CDR3. CDR3 DNA: TGTGCCAGCAGCCTAGTAGGCCTTACGGTTTACGAGCAGTACTTC. Translated, it gives CASSLVGLTVYEQYF.

This clonotype was counted a few times. The gene calls are TRBV11-2 and TRBJ2-2, with a possible D match to TRBD1 (5 bases). The ends were cut back, 5 bases at V and 3 bases at J, with 10 bases in the middle. Germline loops: CDR1 SGHAT, CDR2 FQNNGV. The CDR3 is 14 residues long. The CDR3 coding sequence is TGTGCCAGCAGCCCCAGGGCGTACACCGGGGAGCTGTTTTTT. It yields the protein CASSPRAYTGELFF. The full variable domain, in which reference TRBV11-2 and TRBJ2-2 provide the parts outside the CDR3, is EAGVAQSPRYKIIEKRQSVAFWCNPISGHATLYWYQQILGQGPKLLIQFQNNGVVDDSQLPKDRFSAERLKGVDSTLKIQPAKLEDSAVYLCASSPRAYTGELFFGEGSRLTVL.

The chain carries TRBV29-1 and TRBJ2-7, with a tentative D call TRBD1 (6 bases). Deletions cut 1 base from V and 4 bases from J, with 8 bases between. CDR3 length: 12 residues. The germline gives CDR1 SQVTM, CDR2 ANQGSEA. This CDR3 is CSVEGRGYEQYF. DNA for the CDR3: TGCAGCGTTGAAGGCAGGGGATACGAGCAGTACTTC.

The chain uses TRBV11-2 and TRBJ2-1; D perhaps matches TRBD1 (7 bases). The end of the DNA is better explained by TRBJ2-7, so the J call may be wrong. Germline V CDR1 and CDR2: SGHAT, FQNNGV. The CDR3 extends over 14 amino acids. CDR3 residues: CASSQEGQIYEQYF. The CDR3 DNA is TGTGCCAGCAGTCAGGAGGGACAGATCTACGAGCAGTACTTC.

The rearrangement uses TRBV7-9 and TRBJ2-5, with D uncertain. Judging by the DNA end, TRBJ2-1 fits better; the J call may be wrong. Germline V gene data show CDR1 as SEHNR and CDR2 as FQNEAQ (reference sequence). The CDR3 consists of 13 residues. CDR3 DNA: TGTGCCAGCAGCTTAGGGGTAGAGAATGAGCAGTTCTTC. This sequence encodes CASSLGVENEQFF.

This clonotype turned up a few times. The chain has TRBV4-2 and TRBJ1-1; 8 bases line up with TRBD1. The CDR3 has 17 amino acids. From germline, CDR1 is LGHNA and CDR2 YNFKEQ. V lost 0 bases to trimming and J lost 10 bases; unmatched junction nucleotides: 16. The CDR3 coding sequence is TGTGCCAGCAGCCAAGATTTCGGACAGGGTAGCGCGTATCGAGCTTTCTTT. Translating it yields CASSQDFGQGSAYRAFF.

CDR3 sequence: CSASAGSRNEQFF. The CDR3 DNA reads as TGCAGTGCTAGTGCCGGGAGCCGAAATGAGCAGTTCTTC. The chain couples TRBV20-1 to TRBJ2-1, with D perhaps matching TRBD2 (6 bases). V lost 3 bases, J lost 7 bases, and 13 bases lay in between. CDR1 is DFQATT and CDR2 is SNEGSKA in the germline V gene (reference sequence). The CDR3 has 13 residues.

This chain connects TRBV20-1 to TRBJ2-5; D is perhaps TRBD2 (5 bases). Germline lookup yields CDR1 DFQATT and CDR2 SNEGSKA (reference sequence). Trimming pared 3 bases from V and 0 bases from J, leaving 20 bases between. The CDR3 extends over 17 amino acids. Here the CDR3 DNA reads TGCAGTGCTAGTCTACCGAGGGTTTTTGAGGACCAAGAGACCCAGTACTTC. Translated: CSASLPRVFEDQETQYF.

To note about this clonotype: Compared with germline, one end of the junction differs, possibly owing to a read error. The chain couples TRBV28 to TRBJ2-3; D could derive from TRBD1 or TRBD2 (5 bases each). CDR3 size: 13 residues. Germline V gives CDR1 MDHEN, CDR2 SYDVKM. The CDR3 DNA sequence: TGTGCCAGCAATTTAAGGGGAGCAGATACGCAGTATTTT. It encodes CASNLRGADTQYF.

This clonotype showed up many times. V gene TRBV5-1 combines with J gene TRBJ2-4; TRBD1 or TRBD2 may be the D gene (5 bases each). The germline V gene has CDR1 SGHRS and CDR2 YFSETQ. This CDR3 contains 13 residues. V dropped 0 bases and J dropped 6 bases, with 7 bases sitting between them. CDR3 bases: TGCGCCAGCAGCTTGGCTGGGGGAAACATTCAGTACTTC. Translating it yields CASSLAGGNIQYF.

This chain joins TRBV7-2 and TRBJ2-1; 7 nucleotides line up with TRBD1. J lost 14 bases, V lost 1 base, and 11 bases had no gene match. This CDR3 comprises 14 residues. Per the germline V gene, CDR1 is SGHTA and CDR2 is FQGNSA. As DNA, the CDR3 is TGTGCCAGCAGCTTAGGGGGCCCGAGGGGGCCAGAGTTCTTC. This translates into CASSLGGPRGPEFF.

Only a few counts were recorded for this clonotype. The chain has TRBV7-2 and TRBJ2-7; D gene ambiguous. V was trimmed by 5 bases and J by 4 bases, leaving 12 bases between them. From germline, CDR1 is SGHTA and CDR2 FQGNSA. There are 13 residues in the CDR3. In DNA form, the CDR3 reads TGTGCCAGCAGCCTCAGAGAACCATACGAGCAGTACTTC. This gives the protein CASSLREPYEQYF. The full variable domain, in which reference TRBV7-2 and TRBJ2-7 provide the parts outside the CDR3, is GAGVSQSPSNKVTEKGKDVELRCDPISGHTALYWYRQSLGQGLEFLIYFQGNSAPDKSGLPSDRFSAERTGGSVSTLTIQRTQQEDSAVYLCASSLREPYEQYFGPGTRLTVT.